This T cell receptor beta chain was sequenced in a study of T cell responses to AZD1222 COVID-19 vaccine. General study points: Recipients of AZD1222 seropositive at baseline numbered only six or seven. Spike-specific TCRs gained breadth and depth after people received two AZD1222 doses.

Assay: immunoSEQ multiplex PCR; the TCRdb copy retains only in-frame clones and omits some. The sample has 68,000 or so clones; 88% are singletons. On this clone itself: Its cognate antigen is unknown.

CDR3 size: 13 residues. V was trimmed by 1 base and J by 5 bases, leaving 7 bases between them. Germline V CDR1 and CDR2: SGHKS, YYEKEE (reference sequence). The chain couples TRBV5-5 to TRBJ1-5; D unresolved. The material was peripheral blood, obtained on day 0 of AZD1222 vaccination. This clonotype was sampled from an adult in good health. The DNA for the CDR3 is TGTGCCAGCAGCTTGTTTGCCGATCAGCCCCAGCATTTT. This gives the protein CASSLFADQPQHF.